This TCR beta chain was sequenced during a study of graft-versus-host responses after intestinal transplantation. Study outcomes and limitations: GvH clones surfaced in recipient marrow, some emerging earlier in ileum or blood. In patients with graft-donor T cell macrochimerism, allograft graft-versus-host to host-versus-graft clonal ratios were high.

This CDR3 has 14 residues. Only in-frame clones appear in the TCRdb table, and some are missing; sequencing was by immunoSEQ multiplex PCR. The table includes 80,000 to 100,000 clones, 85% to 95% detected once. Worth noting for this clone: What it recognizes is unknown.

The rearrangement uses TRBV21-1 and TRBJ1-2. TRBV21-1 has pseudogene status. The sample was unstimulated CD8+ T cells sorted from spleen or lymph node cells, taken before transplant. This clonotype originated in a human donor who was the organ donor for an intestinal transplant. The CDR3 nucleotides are TGTGCCAGCAGCAAGGACGGGGGGGGTGTAGGCTACACCTTC. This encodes CASSKDGGGVGYTF.